This T cell receptor (beta chain) originates from a study of identical twins. As regards this clonotype: Its antigen is not known.

Whole-study results and caveats: Possibly, invariant MAIT and iNKT cells partly confounded zero-insertion analyses.

The CDR3 has 16 residues. The ends lost 5 bases at V and 4 bases at J; junction bases unmatched: 11. The V gene's germline CDR1 is SGHTA and CDR2 FQGNSA. A universal primer site arose from template switching, and cDNA bore unique molecular identifiers. TCRdb analysed the 5' RACE reads with MiXCR anew, one entry per CDR3 protein. The data hold approximately 410,000 distinct CDR3 sequences, with about 18% observed a single time. Sample: naive T cells sorted from blood. This sequence was found in a man in his fifties or sixties in good health. The chain uses TRBV7-2 and TRBJ2-1; 7 nucleotides line up with TRBD2. CDR3: CASSRSSVGGYNEQFF. The CDR3 DNA is TGTGCCAGCAGCCGCTCTAGCGTGGGGGGGTACAATGAGCAGTTCTTC.